This TCR beta chain was recovered during a study of blood T cell repertoires in COVID-19. Study-wide background: From the United States, Italy and Spain came samples of acute and convalescent COVID-19. In each case, the material was cDNA or gDNA derived from T cells, B-cell-depleted T cells, or PBMCs.

As handled by the study authors: The assay estimated nucleated cells by amplifying reference gene primers. Sequencing was performed with immunoSEQ multiplex PCR; in TCRdb, only in-frame clones are kept and a portion is missing. D and trimming were read from the DNA, whereas the V and J calls and clone size are those reported in that table. The sample lists more than 200,000 clones, around 84% seen once, with roughly 4.2% in the top ten. Germline V gene sequence: CDR1 MNHNS, CDR2 SASEGT. The CDR3 sequence is 16 residues long. Trimming removed 0 bases from V and 0 bases from J, with 11 bases in between.

J is TRBJ1-2 and V is TRBV6-1; D possibly corresponds to TRBD1 (5 bases). The receptor was derived from a man between 50 and 59 years old with acute or convalescent COVID-19. The sample was peripheral blood. The CDR3 loop is CASSEAGGGANYGYTF. The CDR3 DNA reads TGTGCCAGCAGTGAAGCGGGGGGGGGAGCTAACTATGGCTACACCTTC.